This T cell receptor (beta chain) was recovered during a study of shared clonotypes between healthy human individuals. Whole-study findings and limits: Naive subsets typically showed greater estimated richness than memory subsets.

With regard to this clone: Antigen: not known.

V shed 0 bases and J shed 7 bases, with 6 bases lying between them. Germline assignment: CDR1 LNHDA and CDR2 SQIVND (reference sequence). The CDR3 length is 13 residues. Methods used by the authors: Filtering was not the same, since immunoSEQ gave junction-only sequences without quality scores. Clones were sequenced by immunoSEQ multiplex PCR, and TCRdb holds only the in-frame ones, with some missing. From that table come the V and J calls and clone size; the DNA was used to work out D and trimming. Found here are roughly 590,000 clones, around 95% of them singletons; the top ten hold 0.095% to 0.12%. The naive CD8 fraction comprised CD45RO-negative cells positively selected for CCR7 and excluded terminally differentiated effector memory CD45RA+ cells.

Sequenced material: naive CD8+ T cells sorted from blood. The chain carries TRBV19 and TRBJ2-2; D uncertain. The clonotype was recovered from a woman aged 25 to 39 in good health. The CDR3 DNA reads TGTGCCAGTAGTATAGAGGGTAGCGGGGAGCTGTTTTTT. It codes for CASSIEGSGELFF.